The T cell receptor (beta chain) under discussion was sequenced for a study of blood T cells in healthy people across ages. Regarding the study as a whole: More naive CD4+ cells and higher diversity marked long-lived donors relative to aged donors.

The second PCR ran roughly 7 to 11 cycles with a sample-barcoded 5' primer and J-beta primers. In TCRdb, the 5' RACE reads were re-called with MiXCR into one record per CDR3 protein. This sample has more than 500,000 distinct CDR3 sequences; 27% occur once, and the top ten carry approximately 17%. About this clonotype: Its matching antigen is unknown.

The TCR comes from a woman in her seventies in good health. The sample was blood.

The CDR3 region has the DNA TGTGCCAGCACCATCAGGCGGACAGGAACAGATACGCAGTATTTT. This sequence encodes CASTIRRTGTDTQYF. The rearrangement uses TRBV5-5 and TRBJ2-3; 7 nucleotides align to TRBD1. The CDR3 is made up of 15 amino acids. V was pared by 6 bases and J by 3 bases, with 10 bases of the junction left unmatched. Germline values: CDR1 SGHKS, CDR2 YYEKEE (reference sequence).